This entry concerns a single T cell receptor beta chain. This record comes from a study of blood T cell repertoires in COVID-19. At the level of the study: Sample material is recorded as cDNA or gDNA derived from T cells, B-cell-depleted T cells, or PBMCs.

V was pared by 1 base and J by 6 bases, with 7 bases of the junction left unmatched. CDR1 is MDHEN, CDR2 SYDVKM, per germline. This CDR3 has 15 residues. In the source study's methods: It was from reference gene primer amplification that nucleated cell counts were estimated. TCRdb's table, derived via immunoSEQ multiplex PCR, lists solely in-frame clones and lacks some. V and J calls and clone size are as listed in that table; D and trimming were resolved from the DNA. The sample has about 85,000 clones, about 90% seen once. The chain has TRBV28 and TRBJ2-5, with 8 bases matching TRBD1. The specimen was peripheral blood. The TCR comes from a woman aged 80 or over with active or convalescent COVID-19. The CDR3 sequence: CASSLLVGQGKTQYF. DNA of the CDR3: TGTGCCAGCAGTTTATTGGTCGGACAGGGAAAGACCCAGTACTTC.